This entry lists 4 T cell receptor beta chains sequenced from one sample in a study of cytomegalovirus exposure and HLA in healthy donors. Use of 60 Vbeta and 13 Jbeta primers characterized the PCR. TCRdb's copy holds only in-frame clones and misses some; the assay was immunoSEQ multiplex PCR. The profile shows roughly 190,000 clones, approximately 12% of them singletons. The sequencing input was PBMCs. Receptor source: a man in his forties or fifties in good health and CMV-seropositive.

The chain uses TRBV2 and TRBJ2-5; no reliable D call. The germline V gene encodes CDR1 SNHLY and CDR2 FYNNEI. The ends were cut back, 5 bases at V and 6 bases at J, with 7 bases in the middle. The CDR3 spans 11 residues. The DNA of the CDR3 is TGTGCCAGCAGTTTTAGCCAGACCCAGTACTTC. Its protein is CASSFSQTQYF.

The rearrangement links TRBV2 to TRBJ2-5; TRBD1 is a possible D gene (6 bases). The J call may not be correct, given that the DNA end is closer to TRBJ2-7. Germline V CDR1 and CDR2: SNHLY, FYNNEI. The CDR3 is made up of 16 amino acids. Here the CDR3 DNA reads TGTGCCAGCAGAAAGTCAGGGACACTCTACTCCTACGAGCAGTACTTC. This gives the protein CASRKSGTLYSYEQYF.

This clone has only a few counts. The chain is built from TRBV7-8 and TRBJ1-2; the match to TRBD1 covers 7 bases. CDR1 and CDR2 from the germline V gene are SGHVS and FQNEAQ. After removal of 5 bases from V and 6 bases from J, the junction contained 3 bases not matched to a gene. The CDR3 spans 12 residues. CDR3 coding DNA: TGTGCCAGCAGCCAGACAGGGAATGGCTACACCTTC. This gives the protein CASSQTGNGYTF.

This clone was seen only a few times. The chain couples TRBV29-1 to TRBJ2-5; 8 bases are shared with TRBD2. CDR1 and CDR2 from the germline V gene are SQVTM and ANQGSEA. This CDR3 region has 13 residues. For the CDR3, the DNA is TGCAGTGCGGGGGGACTAGGCCAAGAGACCCAGTACTTC. Protein product: CSAGGLGQETQYF.